Below are 3 T cell receptor beta chains sequenced from a single sample in a study of STAT5B mutations in CD4+ large granular lymphocyte leukemia. Profiled with immunoSEQ multiplex PCR; TCRdb holds only in-frame clones, not every one. Among 3,500 to 4,500 clones listed, approximately 73% were seen once. Input material: PBMCs. These receptors came from an older man with CD4+ T-cell large granular lymphocyte leukemia.

The rearrangement links TRBV10-3 to TRBJ2-2; D gene unclear. The germline V gene encodes CDR1 ENHRY and CDR2 SYGVKD. This CDR3 region has 13 residues. V was clipped by 3 bases and J by 5 bases, with 7 bases between them. The DNA of the CDR3 is TGTGCCATCAGTGACCCGGGTACCGGGGAGCTGTTTTTT. Translated, it gives CAISDPGTGELFF.

This clone is classed as medium-sized. V usage is TRBV19 and J usage is TRBJ1-1, with 7 bases lining up with TRBD1. After removal of 5 bases from V and 1 base from J, the junction contained 4 bases not matched to a gene. CDR1 and CDR2 from the germline V gene are LNHDA and SQIVND (reference sequence). CDR3 size: 14 residues. DNA for the CDR3: TGTGCCAGTAGTTTTAGGACAGGGAACACTGAAGCTTTCTTT. It yields the protein CASSFRTGNTEAFF.

This clone was seen a handful of times. V and J are TRBV10-3 and TRBJ1-5; 8 bases are a match to TRBD1. The CDR3 is 14 residues long. The germline V gene has CDR1 ENHRY and CDR2 SYGVKD. The V gene end was trimmed by 11 bases and the J gene end by 0 bases; junction bases not matched to a gene: 6. CDR3: CASSTGDSNQPQHF. The CDR3 DNA sequence: TGTGCCTCCTCGACAGGGGATAGCAATCAGCCCCAGCATTTT.